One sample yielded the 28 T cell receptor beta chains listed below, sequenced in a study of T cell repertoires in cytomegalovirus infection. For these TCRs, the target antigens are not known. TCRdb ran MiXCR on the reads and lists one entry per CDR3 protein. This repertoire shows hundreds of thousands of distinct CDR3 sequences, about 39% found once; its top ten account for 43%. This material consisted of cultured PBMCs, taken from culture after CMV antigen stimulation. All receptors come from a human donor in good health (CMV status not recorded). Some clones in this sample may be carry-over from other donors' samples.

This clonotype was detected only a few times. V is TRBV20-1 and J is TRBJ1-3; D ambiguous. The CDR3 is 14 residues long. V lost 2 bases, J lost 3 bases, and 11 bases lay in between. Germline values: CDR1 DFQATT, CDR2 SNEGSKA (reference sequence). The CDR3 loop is CSARTGRFGNTIYF. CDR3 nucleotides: TGCAGTGCTAGAACGGGGAGGTTTGGAAACACCATATATTTT.

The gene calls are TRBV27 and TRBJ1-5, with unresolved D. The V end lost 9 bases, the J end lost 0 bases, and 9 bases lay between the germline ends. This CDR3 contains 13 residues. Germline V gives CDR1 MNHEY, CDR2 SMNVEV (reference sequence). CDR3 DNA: TGTGCCAGAGTACGGCATAGCAATCAGCCCCAGCATTTT. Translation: CARVRHSNQPQHF.

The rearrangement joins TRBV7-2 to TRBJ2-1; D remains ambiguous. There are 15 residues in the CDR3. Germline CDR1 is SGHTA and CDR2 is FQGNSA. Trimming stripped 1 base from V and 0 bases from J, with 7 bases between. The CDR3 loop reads CASSLEANSYNEQFF. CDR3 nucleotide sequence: TGTGCCAGCAGCTTAGAGGCGAACTCCTACAATGAGCAGTTCTTC.

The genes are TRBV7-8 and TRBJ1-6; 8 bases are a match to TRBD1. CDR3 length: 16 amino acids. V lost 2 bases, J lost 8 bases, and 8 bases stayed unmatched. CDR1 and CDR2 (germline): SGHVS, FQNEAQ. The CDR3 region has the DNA TGTGCCAGCAGCTTAAGGACAGGGCCGTCTTATTCACCCCTCCACTTT. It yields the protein CASSLRTGPSYSPLHF.

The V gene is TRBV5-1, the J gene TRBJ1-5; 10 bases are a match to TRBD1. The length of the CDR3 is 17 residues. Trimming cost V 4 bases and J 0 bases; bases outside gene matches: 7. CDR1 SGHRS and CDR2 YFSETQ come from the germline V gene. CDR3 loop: CASSVRDRGNSNQPQHF. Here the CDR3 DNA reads TGCGCCAGCAGCGTCCGGGACAGGGGAAATAGCAATCAGCCCCAGCATTTT.

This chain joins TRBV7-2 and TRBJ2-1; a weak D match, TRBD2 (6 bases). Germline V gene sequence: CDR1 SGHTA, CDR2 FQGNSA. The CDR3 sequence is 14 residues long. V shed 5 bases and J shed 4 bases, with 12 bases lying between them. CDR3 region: CASSRRGIYNEQFF. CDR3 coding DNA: TGTGCCAGCAGCCGACGGGGGATATACAATGAGCAGTTCTTC. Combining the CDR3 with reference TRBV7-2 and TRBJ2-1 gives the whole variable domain GAGVSQSPSNKVTEKGKDVELRCDPISGHTALYWYRQSLGQGLEFLIYFQGNSAPDKSGLPSDRFSAERTGGSVSTLTIQRTQQEDSAVYLCASSRRGIYNEQFFGPGTRLTVL.

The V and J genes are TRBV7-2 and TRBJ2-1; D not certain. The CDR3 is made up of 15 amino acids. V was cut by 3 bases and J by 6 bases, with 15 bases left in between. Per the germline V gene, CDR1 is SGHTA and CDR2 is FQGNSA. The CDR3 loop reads CASSFKTRPGNEQFF. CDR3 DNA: TGTGCCAGCAGCTTTAAGACCCGACCCGGCAATGAGCAGTTCTTC. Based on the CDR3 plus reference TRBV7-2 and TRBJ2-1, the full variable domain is GAGVSQSPSNKVTEKGKDVELRCDPISGHTALYWYRQSLGQGLEFLIYFQGNSAPDKSGLPSDRFSAERTGGSVSTLTIQRTQQEDSAVYLCASSFKTRPGNEQFFGPGTRLTVL.

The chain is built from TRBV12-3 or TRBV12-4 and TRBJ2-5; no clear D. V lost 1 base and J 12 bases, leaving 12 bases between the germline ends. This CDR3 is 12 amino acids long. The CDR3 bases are TGTGCCAGCAGTTTAGGCCCGAACGGAGAGTACTTC. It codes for CASSLGPNGEYF.

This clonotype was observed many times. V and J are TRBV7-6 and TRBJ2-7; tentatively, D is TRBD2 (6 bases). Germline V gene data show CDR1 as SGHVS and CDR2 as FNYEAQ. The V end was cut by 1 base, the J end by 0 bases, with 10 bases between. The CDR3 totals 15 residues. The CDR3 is CASSLESGSSYEQYF. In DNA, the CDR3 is TGTGCCAGCAGCTTAGAGAGCGGGTCCTCCTACGAGCAGTACTTC.

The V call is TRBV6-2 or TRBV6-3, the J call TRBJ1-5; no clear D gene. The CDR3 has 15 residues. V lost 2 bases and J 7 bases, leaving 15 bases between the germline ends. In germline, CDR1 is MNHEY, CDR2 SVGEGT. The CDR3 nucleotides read TGTGCCAGCAGTTACGGCGGTTCCTATCGGCAGCCCCAGCATTTT. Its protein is CASSYGGSYRQPQHF.

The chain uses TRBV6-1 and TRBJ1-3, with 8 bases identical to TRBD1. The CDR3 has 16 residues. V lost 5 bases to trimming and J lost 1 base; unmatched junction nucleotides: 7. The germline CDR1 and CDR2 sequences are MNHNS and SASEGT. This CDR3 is CASSRGQGISGNTIYF. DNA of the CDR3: TGTGCCAGCAGTCGAGGACAGGGAATTTCTGGAAACACCATATATTTT.

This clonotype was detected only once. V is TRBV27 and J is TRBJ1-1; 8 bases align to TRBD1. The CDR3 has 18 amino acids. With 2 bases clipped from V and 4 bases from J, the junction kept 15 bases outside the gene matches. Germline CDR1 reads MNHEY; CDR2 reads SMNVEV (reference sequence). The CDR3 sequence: CASSLGWGTQTGGTEAFF. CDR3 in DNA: TGTGCCAGCAGTTTAGGCTGGGGAACGCAAACAGGGGGCACTGAAGCTTTCTTT.

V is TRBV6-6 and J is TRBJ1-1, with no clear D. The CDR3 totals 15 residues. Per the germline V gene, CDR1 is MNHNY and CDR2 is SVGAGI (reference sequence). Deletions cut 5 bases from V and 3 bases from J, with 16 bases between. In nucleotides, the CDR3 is TGTGCCAGCAGTGACCCCAGGTTGGGTGACACTGAAGCTTTCTTT. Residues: CASSDPRLGDTEAFF.

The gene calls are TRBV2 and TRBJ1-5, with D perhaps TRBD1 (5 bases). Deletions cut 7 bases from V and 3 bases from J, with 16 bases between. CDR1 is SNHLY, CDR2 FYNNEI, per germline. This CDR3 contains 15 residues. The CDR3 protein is CASKQEDSSNQPQHF. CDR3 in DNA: TGTGCCAGCAAGCAAGAAGACAGTTCCAATCAGCCCCAGCATTTT.

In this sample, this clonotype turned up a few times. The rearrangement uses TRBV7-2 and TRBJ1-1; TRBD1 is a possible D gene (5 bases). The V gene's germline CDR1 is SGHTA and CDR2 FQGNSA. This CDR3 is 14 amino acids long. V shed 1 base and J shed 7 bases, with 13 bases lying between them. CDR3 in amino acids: CASSLVGWGREAFF. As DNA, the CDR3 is TGTGCCAGCAGCTTAGTCGGTTGGGGACGTGAAGCTTTCTTT. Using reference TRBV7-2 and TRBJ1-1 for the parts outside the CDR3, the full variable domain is GAGVSQSPSNKVTEKGKDVELRCDPISGHTALYWYRQSLGQGLEFLIYFQGNSAPDKSGLPSDRFSAERTGGSVSTLTIQRTQQEDSAVYLCASSLVGWGREAFFGQGTRLTVV.

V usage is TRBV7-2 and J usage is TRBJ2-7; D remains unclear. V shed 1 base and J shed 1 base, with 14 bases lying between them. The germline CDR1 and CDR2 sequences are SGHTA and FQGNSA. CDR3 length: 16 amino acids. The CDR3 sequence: CASSLGRTLPSYEQYF. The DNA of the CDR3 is TGTGCCAGCAGCTTAGGACGGACCCTTCCATCCTACGAGCAGTACTTC.

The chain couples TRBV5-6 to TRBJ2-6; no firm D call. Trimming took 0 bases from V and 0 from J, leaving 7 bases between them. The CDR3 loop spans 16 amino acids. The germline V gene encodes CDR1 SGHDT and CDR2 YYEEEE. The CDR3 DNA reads TGTGCCAGCAGCTTGGTTGGGGTCTCTGGGGCCAACGTCCTGACTTTC. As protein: CASSLVGVSGANVLTF.

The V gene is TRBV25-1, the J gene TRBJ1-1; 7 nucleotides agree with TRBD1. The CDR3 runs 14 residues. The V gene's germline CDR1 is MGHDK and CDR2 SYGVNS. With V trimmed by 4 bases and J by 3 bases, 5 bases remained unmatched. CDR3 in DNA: TGTGCCAGCAGTGTTGCAGGGGGGTACACTGAAGCTTTCTTT. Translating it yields CASSVAGGYTEAFF. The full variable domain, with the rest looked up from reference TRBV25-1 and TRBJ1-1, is EADIYQTPRYLVIGTGKKITLECSQTMGHDKMYWYQQDPGMELHLIHYSYGVNSTEKGDLSSESTVSRIRTEHFPLTLESARPSHTSQYLCASSVAGGYTEAFFGQGTRLTVV.

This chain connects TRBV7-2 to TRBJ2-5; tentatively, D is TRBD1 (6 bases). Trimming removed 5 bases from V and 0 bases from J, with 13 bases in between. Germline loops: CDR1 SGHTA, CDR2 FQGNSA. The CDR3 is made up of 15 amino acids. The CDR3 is CASSIDRKYQETQYF. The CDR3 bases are TGTGCCAGCAGCATAGACAGGAAGTACCAAGAGACCCAGTACTTC.

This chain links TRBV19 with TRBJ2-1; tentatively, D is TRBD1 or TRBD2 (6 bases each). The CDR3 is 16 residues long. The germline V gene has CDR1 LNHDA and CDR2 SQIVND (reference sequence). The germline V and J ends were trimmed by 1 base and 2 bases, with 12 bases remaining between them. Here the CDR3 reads CASSIALGGPYNEQFF. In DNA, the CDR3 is TGTGCCAGTAGTATAGCCTTGGGGGGCCCCTACAATGAGCAGTTCTTC.

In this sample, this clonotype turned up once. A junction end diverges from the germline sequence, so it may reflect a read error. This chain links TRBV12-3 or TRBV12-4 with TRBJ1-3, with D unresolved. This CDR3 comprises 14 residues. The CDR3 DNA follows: TGTGCCAACAGTAACCGCGGCTCTGGAAACACCATATATTTT. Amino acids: CANSNRGSGNTIYF.

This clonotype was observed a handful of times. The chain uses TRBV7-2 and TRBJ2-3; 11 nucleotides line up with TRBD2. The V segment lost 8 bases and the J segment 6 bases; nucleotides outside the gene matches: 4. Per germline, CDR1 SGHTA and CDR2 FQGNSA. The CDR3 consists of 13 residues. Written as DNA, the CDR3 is TGTGCCAGCGGTAGCGGGGGGGGGGATACGCAGTATTTT. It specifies CASGSGGGDTQYF.

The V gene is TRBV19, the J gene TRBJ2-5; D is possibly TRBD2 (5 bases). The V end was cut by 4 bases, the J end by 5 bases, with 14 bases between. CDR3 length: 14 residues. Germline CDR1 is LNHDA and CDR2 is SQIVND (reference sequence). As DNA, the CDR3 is TGTGCCAGTAGTACTGGAAGGCCGGGGGAGACCCAGTACTTC. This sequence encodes CASSTGRPGETQYF.

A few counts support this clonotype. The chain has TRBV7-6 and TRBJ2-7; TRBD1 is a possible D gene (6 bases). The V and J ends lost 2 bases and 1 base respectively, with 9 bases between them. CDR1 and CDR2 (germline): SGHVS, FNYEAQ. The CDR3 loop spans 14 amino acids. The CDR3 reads CASSLRDTSYEQYF. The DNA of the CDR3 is TGTGCCAGCAGCTTAAGGGACACTTCCTACGAGCAGTACTTC. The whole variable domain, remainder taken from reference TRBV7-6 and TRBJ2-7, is GAGVSQSPRYKVTKRGQDVALRCDPISGHVSLYWYRQALGQGPEFLTYFNYEAQQDKSGLPNDRFSAERPEGSISTLTIQRTEQRDSAMYRCASSLRDTSYEQYFGPGTRLTVT.

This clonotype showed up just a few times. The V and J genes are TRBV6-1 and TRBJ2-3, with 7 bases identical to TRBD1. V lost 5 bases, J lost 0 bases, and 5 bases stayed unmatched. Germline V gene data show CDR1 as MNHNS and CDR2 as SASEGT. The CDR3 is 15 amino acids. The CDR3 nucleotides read TGTGCCAGCAGTCAGTCGGGACAGAGCACAGATACGCAGTATTTT. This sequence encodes CASSQSGQSTDTQYF.

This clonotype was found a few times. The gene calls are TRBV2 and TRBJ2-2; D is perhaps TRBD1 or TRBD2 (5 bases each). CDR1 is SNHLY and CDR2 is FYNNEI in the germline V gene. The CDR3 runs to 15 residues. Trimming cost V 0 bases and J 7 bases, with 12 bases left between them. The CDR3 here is CASSEAVRGYGELFF. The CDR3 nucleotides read TGTGCCAGCAGTGAAGCCGTGAGGGGCTACGGGGAGCTGTTTTTT.

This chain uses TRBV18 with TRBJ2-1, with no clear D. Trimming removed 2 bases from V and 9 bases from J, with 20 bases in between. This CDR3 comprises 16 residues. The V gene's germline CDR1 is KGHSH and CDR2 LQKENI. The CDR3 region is CASSPTPGPRTSEQFF. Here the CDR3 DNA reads TGTGCCAGCTCACCAACACCGGGCCCAAGGACCAGTGAGCAGTTCTTC. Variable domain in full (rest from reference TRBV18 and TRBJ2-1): NAGVMQNPRHLVRRRGQEARLRCSPMKGHSHVYWYRQLPEEGLKFMVYLQKENIIDESGMPKERFSAEFPKEGPSILRIQQVVRGDSAAYFCASSPTPGPRTSEQFFGPGTRLTVL.

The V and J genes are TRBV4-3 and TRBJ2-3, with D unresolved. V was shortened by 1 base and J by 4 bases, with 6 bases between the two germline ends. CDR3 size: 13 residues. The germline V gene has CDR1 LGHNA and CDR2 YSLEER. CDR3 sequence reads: CASSQGQSDTQYF. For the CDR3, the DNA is TGCGCCAGCAGCCAAGGTCAATCAGATACGCAGTATTTT.